This TCR beta chain appears in the sequencing data of a study of T cells after yellow fever vaccination. Trimming pared 11 bases from V and 0 bases from J, leaving 14 bases between. Germline loops: CDR1 SGHTA, CDR2 FQGNSA. The CDR3 spans 13 residues. TCRdb reanalysed the 5' RACE reads using MiXCR and keeps one entry per CDR3 protein. Seen here are more than 350,000 distinct CDR3 sequences, around a tenth observed once, and the top ten hold roughly a sixth. The receptor comes from a man aged 18 to 30 who received the YFV17D yellow fever vaccine. The sample consisted of PBMCs, taken on the day of the first yellow fever vaccination. J is TRBJ2-7 and V is TRBV7-2; D is unclear. CDR3 nucleotides: TGTGCCGTTGGCCGGGCCAACTCCTACGAGCAGTACTTC. Translated: CAVGRANSYEQYF.